One and the same sample provided the 20 T cell receptor beta chains below, sequenced in a study of blood T cell repertoires in COVID-19. Some clones are missing from TCRdb's copy, which holds only in-frame ones; the method was immunoSEQ multiplex PCR. Of roughly 160,000 clones listed, 80% to 90% are singletons. Sequencing was carried out using peripheral blood. The receptors originated from a man between 60 and 75 years old with acute or convalescent COVID-19.

The J gene is TRBJ2-7, the V gene TRBV6-4, with a weak D call TRBD2 (6 bases). This CDR3 spans 14 amino acids. Germline V CDR1 and CDR2: MRHNA, SNTAGT. V gave up 4 bases and J gave up 2 bases, with 12 bases separating them. The CDR3 loop reads CASSVGRGPYEQYF. CDR3 nucleotide sequence: TGTGCCAGCAGTGTCGGGAGAGGCCCCTACGAGCAGTACTTC.

This chain uses TRBV30 with TRBJ2-5, with 10 bases fitting TRBD1. Germline assignment: CDR1 GTSNPN and CDR2 SVGIG (reference sequence). The CDR3 has 14 residues. Losses at the gene ends were 2 bases for V and 5 bases for J; bases not matched to a gene: 5. CDR3 coding DNA: TGTGCCTGGAGTCAAGACAGGGGGCTGGAGACCCAGTACTTC. It yields the protein CAWSQDRGLETQYF.

The CDR3 coding sequence is TGTGCCAGCAGCCTAACAGGGGGAGTCGGGACCCAGTACTTC. It codes for CASSLTGGVGTQYF. The V and J genes are TRBV11-3 and TRBJ2-5; TRBD1 agrees at 8 bases. Germline loops: CDR1 SGHNT, CDR2 YENEEA. The CDR3 is 14 residues long. Trimming at V came to 5 bases and at J to 7 bases, leaving 9 bases not matched to a gene.

This clone occurred once. The V gene is TRBV7-7, the J gene TRBJ2-6; 8 bases fit TRBD1. The CDR3 spans 18 residues. Germline V CDR1 and CDR2: SSHAT, FNYEAQ (reference sequence). The junction had 9 bases not matched to a gene; V was cut back by 4 bases and J by 1 base. The CDR3 region is CASSYFPGQGSGANVLTF. The CDR3 bases are TGTGCCAGCAGCTATTTTCCTGGACAGGGATCTGGGGCCAACGTCCTGACTTTC.

The chain uses TRBV2 and TRBJ1-2, with no clear D. Deletions cut 7 bases from V and 2 bases from J, with 14 bases between. From germline, CDR1 is SNHLY and CDR2 FYNNEI. This CDR3 region has 14 residues. CDR3 nucleotide sequence: TGTGCCAGCACCCGGGAAGAGCCCAACTATGGCTACACCTTC. Its translation: CASTREEPNYGYTF. Drawing the rest from reference TRBV2 and TRBJ1-2, the complete variable domain is EPEVTQTPSHQVTQMGQEVILRCVPISNHLYFYWYRQILGQKVEFLVSFYNNEISEKSEIFDDQFSVERPDGSNFTLKIRSTKLEDSAMYFCASTREEPNYGYTFGSGTRLTVV.

The chain links TRBV9 to TRBJ1-2, with TRBD1 as a possible D gene (6 bases). V was clipped by 0 bases and J by 1 base, with 13 bases between them. The CDR3 consists of 16 residues. Per the germline V gene, CDR1 is SGDLS and CDR2 is YYNGEE. CDR3 protein: CASSVAAAGDNYGYTF. Here the CDR3 DNA reads TGTGCCAGCAGCGTAGCTGCGGCAGGGGATAACTATGGCTACACCTTC.

The chain combines TRBV29-1 with TRBJ2-7; maybe TRBD1 (5 bases). The CDR3 consists of 13 residues. Germline V CDR1 and CDR2: SQVTM, ANQGSEA. V lost 6 bases and J lost 2, with 14 bases in between. The CDR3 coding sequence is TGCAGCGTGGGATGGGGCCACCCCTACGAGCAGTACTTC. Translating it yields CSVGWGHPYEQYF.

The CDR3 spells CASRSGQNTEAFF. CDR3 nucleotide sequence: TGTGCCAGCAGATCGGGACAGAACACTGAAGCTTTCTTT. The chain uses TRBV7-9 and TRBJ1-1; D perhaps matches TRBD1 (6 bases). Germline CDR1 is SEHNR and CDR2 is FQNEAQ (reference sequence). The germline V and J ends were trimmed by 6 bases and 1 base, with 9 bases remaining between them. This CDR3 comprises 13 residues.

The chain joins TRBV18 to TRBJ1-6; no reliable D call. The germline V and J ends were trimmed by 5 bases and 12 bases, with 14 bases remaining between them. Germline values: CDR1 KGHSH, CDR2 LQKENI. This CDR3 comprises 13 residues. This CDR3 reads CASSASVGEPLHF. The CDR3 region has the DNA TGTGCCAGCTCAGCCTCGGTAGGAGAACCCCTCCACTTT.

V gene TRBV11-2 combines with J gene TRBJ1-1; perhaps TRBD1 as D (5 bases). This CDR3 contains 13 residues. CDR1 and CDR2 from the germline V gene are SGHAT and FQNNGV. Trimming stripped 4 bases from V and 6 bases from J, with 12 bases between. Here the CDR3 reads CASSSEAGSEAFF. The CDR3 DNA sequence: TGTGCCAGCAGCTCCGAGGCAGGGTCTGAAGCTTTCTTT. The full variable domain, with the rest looked up from reference TRBV11-2 and TRBJ1-1, is EAGVAQSPRYKIIEKRQSVAFWCNPISGHATLYWYQQILGQGPKLLIQFQNNGVVDDSQLPKDRFSAERLKGVDSTLKIQPAKLEDSAVYLCASSSEAGSEAFFGQGTRLTVV.

This sequence joins TRBV28 and TRBJ1-5, with D unresolved. Trimming shortened V by 7 bases and J by 1 base, and 11 bases separated the two germline ends. Looked up from germline, CDR1 is MDHEN and CDR2 is SYDVKM. The CDR3 sequence is 14 residues long. Here the CDR3 DNA reads TGTGCCAGCACCCCCATGCTAAGCAATCAGCCCCAGCATTTT. It is translated as CASTPMLSNQPQHF.

The chain combines TRBV6-5 with TRBJ1-2; 8 nucleotides match TRBD1. V lost 6 bases to trimming and J lost 7 bases; unmatched junction nucleotides: 10. CDR3 size: 14 residues. Germline V CDR1 and CDR2: MNHEY, SVGAGI. The CDR3: CASRKTGEALGYTF. In DNA, the CDR3 is TGTGCCAGCAGAAAGACAGGGGAGGCCCTTGGCTACACCTTC.

This chain joins TRBV7-6 and TRBJ2-7; D may be TRBD1 (5 bases). Germline loops: CDR1 SGHVS, CDR2 FNYEAQ. The CDR3 covers 15 residues. Trimming took 0 bases from V and 3 from J, leaving 12 bases between them. This CDR3 reads CASSLAATVGYEQYF. CDR3 DNA: TGTGCCAGCAGCTTAGCCGCGACAGTGGGCTACGAGCAGTACTTC.

The chain combines TRBV7-4 with TRBJ2-4; tentatively, D is TRBD2 (6 bases). The germline V and J ends were trimmed by 5 bases and 15 bases, with 20 bases remaining between them. CDR1 is SGHVT and CDR2 is SQSDAQ in the germline V gene. The CDR3 sequence is 13 residues long. CDR3 protein: CASSQRVTRRWYF. CDR3 in DNA: TGTGCCAGCAGCCAGCGGGTCACTCGAAGATGGTACTTC.

The chain carries TRBV5-1 and TRBJ2-2, with a weak D call TRBD1 (5 bases). Trimming removed 4 bases at V and 0 bases at J, with 10 bases between. The germline CDR1 and CDR2 sequences are SGHRS and YFSETQ. The CDR3 loop spans 15 amino acids. The CDR3 loop reads CASSPWTPNTGELFF. The CDR3 DNA follows: TGCGCCAGCAGCCCTTGGACACCGAACACCGGGGAGCTGTTTTTT.

CDR3 sequence (DNA): TGTGCCAGCATTCGACCGGGAGCTGGCACAGATACGCAGTATTTT. Protein: CASIRPGAGTDTQYF. The rearrangement links TRBV28 to TRBJ2-3, with D possibly being TRBD2 (6 bases). The CDR3 sequence is 15 residues long. From germline, CDR1 is MDHEN and CDR2 SYDVKM. The germline V and J ends were trimmed by 7 bases and 1 base, with 15 bases remaining between them.

The CDR3, as DNA: TGTGCCAGCAGCTTATCATCCCCCGGGACAGGGAGCGAGCAGTACTTC. Its translation is CASSLSSPGTGSEQYF. This chain connects TRBV7-6 to TRBJ2-7, with TRBD1 matching over 9 bases. Per germline, CDR1 SGHVS and CDR2 FNYEAQ. V gave up 2 bases and J gave up 6 bases; unmatched junction bases: 11. This CDR3 is built from 16 residues.

The DNA of the CDR3 is TGTGCCAGCAGCCTCGGGACTAGCGTTACCTACGAGCAGTACTTC. It codes for CASSLGTSVTYEQYF. The chain recombines TRBV11-1 with TRBJ2-7; 10 bases align to TRBD2. V gave up 5 bases and J gave up 2 bases; unmatched junction bases: 6. Germline V gives CDR1 SGHAT, CDR2 FQDESV (reference sequence). The CDR3 is made up of 15 amino acids.

The chain couples TRBV10-3 to TRBJ2-7, with 12 bases fitting TRBD1. After removal of 5 bases from V and 7 bases from J, the junction contained 12 bases not matched to a gene. From germline, CDR1 is ENHRY and CDR2 SYGVKD. The CDR3 consists of 16 residues. The CDR3 region is CAISKNSGTGGGEQYF. DNA of the CDR3: TGTGCCATCAGTAAAAACTCCGGGACAGGGGGCGGAGAGCAGTACTTC.

CDR3 sequence (DNA): TGTGCCACCAGCAGAGATACGGGGGGGCTACAGCCCCAGCATTTT. Protein sequence: CATSRDTGGLQPQHF. The chain combines TRBV15 with TRBJ1-5; D possibly corresponds to TRBD1 (6 bases). The CDR3 has 15 residues. Germline assignment: CDR1 LNHNV and CDR2 YYDKDF (reference sequence). Trimming left V 0 bases short and J 7 bases short, with 13 bases between.